The 11 T cell receptor beta chains below all came from one sample that was sequenced in a study of blood T cell repertoires in COVID-19. Assay: immunoSEQ multiplex PCR; the TCRdb copy retains only in-frame clones and omits some. This table has over 200,000 clones, around 86% appearing once. The sample was peripheral blood. Every receptor here comes from a man in his 60s who had recovered from COVID-19.

The CDR3 reads CASSRVGGSSYEQYF. For the CDR3, the DNA is TGTGCCAGCAGCCGGGTCGGAGGGAGCTCCTACGAGCAGTACTTC. The rearrangement uses TRBV7-2 and TRBJ2-7; tentative D call: TRBD2 (6 bases). Germline CDR1 SGHTA, CDR2 FQGNSA. The CDR3 loop spans 15 amino acids. V lost 5 bases and J lost 0, with 14 bases in between.

This clone has only a few counts. The gene calls are TRBV7-8 and TRBJ1-1; 8 nucleotides agree with TRBD1. V trimming: 3 bases; J trimming: 4 bases; junction bases outside the gene matches: 13. CDR1 and CDR2 (germline): SGHVS, FQNEAQ. The CDR3 runs to 17 residues. The CDR3 coding sequence is TGTGCCAGCAGCTTGAGACAGGGGAGAGGCTTCGGCACTGAAGCTTTCTTT. Amino acids: CASSLRQGRGFGTEAFF. The complete variable domain, with remaining parts taken from reference TRBV7-8 and TRBJ1-1, reads GAGVSQSPRYKVAKRGQDVALRCDPISGHVSLFWYQQALGQGPEFLTYFQNEAQLDKSGLPSDRFFAERPEGSVSTLKIQRTQQEDSAVYLCASSLRQGRGFGTEAFFGQGTRLTVV.

The rearrangement links TRBV7-2 to TRBJ2-7; 16 bases fit TRBD2. V was pared by 4 bases and J by 9 bases, with 9 bases of the junction left unmatched. The length of the CDR3 is 16 residues. Germline CDR1 and CDR2: SGHTA and FQGNSA. CDR3 protein: CASSYLGLAGGSGQYF. CDR3 in DNA: TGTGCCAGCAGCTATTTGGGACTAGCGGGAGGGAGTGGGCAGTACTTC.

This clone was detected once. CDR3 nucleotides: TGCGCCAGCAGCCAACAAAACAGCCGAACTAATGAAAAACTGTTTTTT. Translation gives CASSQQNSRTNEKLFF. The chain uses TRBV4-1 and TRBJ1-4; D remains ambiguous. The CDR3 loop spans 16 amino acids. The ends were cut back, 2 bases at V and 1 base at J, with 11 bases in the middle. CDR1 MGHRA and CDR2 YSYEKL come from the germline V gene.

Turning to this clone: This CDR3 is missing its conserved last phenylalanine or tryptophan, likely due to a read error. The DNA is left out, because the CDR3 cannot be placed on it with certainty; the CDR3 is given as TCRdb lists it. The chain has TRBV28 and TRBJ2-7; TRBD2, the table's D call, lacks a check against the DNA. From germline, CDR1 is MDHEN and CDR2 SYDVKM. The CDR3 is 13 residues long, ends included. The CDR3 region is CASTEGLAGAISL.

The chain has TRBV18 and TRBJ1-3; unclear D gene. The V and J ends lost 1 base and 0 bases respectively, with 10 bases between them. CDR1 is KGHSH, CDR2 LQKENI, per germline. The CDR3 sequence is 16 residues long. The chain's CDR3 is CASSPLVDNSGNTIYF. DNA for the CDR3: TGTGCCAGCTCACCACTAGTCGACAACTCTGGAAACACCATATATTTT. Full variable domain (rest looked up from reference TRBV18 and TRBJ1-3): NAGVMQNPRHLVRRRGQEARLRCSPMKGHSHVYWYRQLPEEGLKFMVYLQKENIIDESGMPKERFSAEFPKEGPSILRIQQVVRGDSAAYFCASSPLVDNSGNTIYFGEGSWLTVV.

The chain is built from TRBV4-3 and TRBJ2-7; 8 positions agree with TRBD1. The germline V gene encodes CDR1 LGHNA and CDR2 YSLEER. This CDR3 has 15 amino acids. Unmatched junction bases numbered 7, after V lost 0 bases and J lost 6 bases. This chain's CDR3 is CASSQDHRTGSEQYF. The CDR3 region has the DNA TGCGCCAGCAGCCAAGATCACCGGACAGGGAGCGAGCAGTACTTC.

The chain is built from TRBV12-3 or TRBV12-4 and TRBJ1-5; TRBD1 aligns across 7 bases. V was clipped by 5 bases and J by 7 bases; unmatched bases: 2. The CDR3 consists of 12 residues. CDR3 loop: CASSRTGQPQHF. Here the CDR3 DNA reads TGTGCCAGCAGTCGGACAGGACAGCCCCAGCATTTT.

The rearrangement links TRBV18 to TRBJ1-5; TRBD1 might be the D (5 bases). Trimming pared 2 bases from V and 7 bases from J, leaving 15 bases between. Germline CDR1 is KGHSH and CDR2 is LQKENI. The CDR3 loop spans 15 amino acids. The CDR3, as DNA: TGTGCCAGCTCACCAGGACAATCCCAAAACCAGCCCCAGCATTTT. This encodes CASSPGQSQNQPQHF. Full variable domain (outside the CDR3, taken from reference TRBV18 and TRBJ1-5): NAGVMQNPRHLVRRRGQEARLRCSPMKGHSHVYWYRQLPEEGLKFMVYLQKENIIDESGMPKERFSAEFPKEGPSILRIQQVVRGDSAAYFCASSPGQSQNQPQHFGDGTRLSIL.

This clone showed up just once. The V gene is TRBV19, the J gene TRBJ2-3; TRBD2 is a possible D gene (5 bases). This CDR3 is built from 16 residues. Trimming took off 2 bases at V and 1 base at J, with 13 bases between the two ends. In germline, CDR1 is LNHDA, CDR2 SQIVND (reference sequence). This chain's CDR3 is CASSIPYREGTDTQYF. CDR3 in DNA: TGTGCCAGTAGTATACCCTATCGGGAAGGCACAGATACGCAGTATTTT.

The gene calls are TRBV20-1 and TRBJ1-2; 10 nucleotides line up with TRBD1. The CDR3 spans 11 residues. Germline values: CDR1 DFQATT, CDR2 SNEGSKA (reference sequence). Trimming at V came to 6 bases and at J to 7 bases, leaving 2 bases not matched to a gene. The CDR3 DNA sequence: TGCAGTGCCCGGGACAGGGGTGGCTACACCTTC. It codes for CSARDRGGYTF.